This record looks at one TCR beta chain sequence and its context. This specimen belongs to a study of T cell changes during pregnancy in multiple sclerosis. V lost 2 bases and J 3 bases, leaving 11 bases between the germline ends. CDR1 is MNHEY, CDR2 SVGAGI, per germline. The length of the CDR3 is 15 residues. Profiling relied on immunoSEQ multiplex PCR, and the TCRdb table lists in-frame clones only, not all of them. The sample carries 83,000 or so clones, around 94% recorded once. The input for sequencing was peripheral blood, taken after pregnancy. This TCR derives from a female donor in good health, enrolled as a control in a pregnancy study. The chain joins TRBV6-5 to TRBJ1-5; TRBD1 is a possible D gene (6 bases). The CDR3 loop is CASSYLTGINQPQHF. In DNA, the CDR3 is TGTGCCAGCAGTTACCTCACAGGGATCAATCAGCCCCAGCATTTT.